This entry describes one T cell receptor (beta chain). What it recognizes is unknown. The data derive from a study of shared clonotypes between healthy human individuals. Every subset's genomic DNA went evenly onto several immunoSEQ plates. In the study's own analysis: Junction-only immunoSEQ sequences carried no quality scores, so filtering differed. Only in-frame clones appear in the TCRdb table, and some are missing; sequencing was by immunoSEQ multiplex PCR. V, J and clone size are taken as reported in that table, and D and trimming were inferred from the DNA itself. The profile shows about half a million clones, over 70% of them singletons. Study results and caveats: Specimens sampled were limited to blood, with tissue repertoires likely differing. Represented diversity (both genetic and exposure-history) was limited by the small number of donors.

Germline-derived CDR1 and CDR2 are LNHDA and SQIVND (reference sequence). The ends lost 3 bases at V and 3 bases at J; junction bases unmatched: 7. CDR3 length equals 17 residues. The chain recombines TRBV19 with TRBJ2-6; TRBD1 matches at 8 bases. Sequencing was performed on PBMCs. The TCR comes from a woman in her 40s in good health. Some clones in this sample may be carry-over from other donors' samples. The DNA for the CDR3 is TGTGCCAGTAGTATCTACGGACAGGGTTATGGGGCCAACGTCCTGACTTTC. As protein: CASSIYGQGYGANVLTF.